This T cell receptor (beta chain) was observed in a study of identical twins. TCRdb redid the calling of the 5' RACE reads with MiXCR, one entry per CDR3 protein. The data contain about 660,000 distinct CDR3 sequences, approximately 9% of them singletons. Trimming took 1 base from V and 8 from J, leaving 10 bases between them. The germline V gene encodes CDR1 SGHRS and CDR2 YFSETQ. The length of the CDR3 is 13 residues. This sample also belongs to another study, concerning yellow fever vaccine responses in identical twins. This second study says: Twin vaccine T cell responses reportedly seemed partly convergent, partly personalized.

The chain recombines TRBV5-1 with TRBJ2-1; D unresolved. The source material was PBMCs. This receptor was obtained from a woman aged 18-29 years in good health. The CDR3 here is CASSLPWSYEQFF. The CDR3 nucleotides are TGCGCCAGCAGCTTGCCCTGGAGCTATGAGCAGTTCTTC.